This is a list of T cell receptor beta chains from one sample in a study of Graves' ophthalmopathy and Graves' hyperthyroidism. TCRdb itself ran the multiplex PCR reads through MiXCR, one entry per CDR3 protein. This table has 650,000 to 900,000 distinct CDR3 sequences, 35% to 50% appearing once. Sequencing was performed on peripheral blood. The receptors derive from an adult man with Graves' ophthalmopathy. Both conserved end residues are part of each CDR3. Fields, in order: V gene, D gene, J gene, clone size, CDR3 protein, CDR3 DNA. The D gene is left open where the match is weak. Clone size is not always given. Where it is, it says once, few, many or a class for expanded clones.

>TRBV7-9|TRBD2|TRBJ2-7|-
CASSLGTSGVEYF
TGTGCCAGCAGCTTAGGGACTAGCGGAGTGGAGTACTTC
>TRBV10-3|-|TRBJ1-5|-
CAITSGDQPQHF
TGCGCCATCACAAGCGGGGATCAGCCCCAGCATTTT
>TRBV12-3/TRBV12-4|TRBD1|TRBJ2-7|few
CASSPSGQGNEQYF
TGTGCCAGCAGCCCTTCGGGACAGGGGAACGAGCAGTACTTC
>TRBV20-1|-|TRBJ1-2|few
CSGGWSYGYTF
TGCAGTGGGGGGTGGAGCTATGGCTACACCTTC
>TRBV6-5|TRBD1|TRBJ1-4|-
CASSSGTGGSNEKLFF
TGTGCCAGCAGCTCCGGAACAGGGGGTTCTAATGAAAAACTGTTTTTT
>TRBV20-1|TRBD2|TRBJ2-7|few
CSAQRAGVSYEQYF
TGCAGTGCCCAACGAGCGGGAGTGTCCTACGAGCAGTACTTC
>TRBV14|-|TRBJ1-1|-
CASSQARGGNTEAFF
TGCGCCAGCAGCCAAGCGCGGGGAGGGAACACTGAAGCTTTCTTT
>TRBV6-5|TRBD1|TRBJ1-1|few
CASSSGKGARDTEAFF
TGTGCCAGCAGTAGCGGAAAGGGGGCGAGGGACACTGAAGCTTTCTTT
>TRBV7-7|TRBD1|TRBJ2-5|-
CACSPQDRGRRRNKETQYF
TGTGCCTGCAGTCCGCAGGACAGGGGGCGAAGACGAAACAAAGAGACCCAGTACTTC
>TRBV7-2|-|TRBJ1-4|once
CASSSKSDPTERLLF
TGTGCCAGCAGCTCCAAATCTGACCCGACTGAGAGACTGCTTTTT
>TRBV7-9|TRBD2|TRBJ2-5|-
CASSLAGGPPETQYF
TGTGCCAGCAGCCTAGCGGGGGGGCCTCCGGAGACCCAGTACTTC
>TRBV7-9|-|TRBJ2-5|many
CASSVGRETQYF
TGTGCCAGCAGCGTGGGGCGGGAGACCCAGTACTTC
>TRBV5-1|-|TRBJ1-6|few
CASSFDPQGNSPLHF
TGCGCCAGCAGCTTTGACCCCCAGGGGAATTCACCCCTCCACTTT
>TRBV20-1|-|TRBJ2-7|-
CSARDPGGARNEQYF
TGCAGTGCTAGAGATCCTGGGGGGGCAAGGAACGAGCAGTACTTC
>TRBV9|-|TRBJ2-5|-
CASSQGQGPLRETQYF
TGCGCCAGCAGCCAAGGTCAGGGGCCCTTGAGAGAGACCCAGTACTTC
>TRBV15|-|TRBJ1-2|-
CATSRAIDEGYTF
TGTGCCACCAGCAGGGCGATCGATGAGGGCTACACCTTC
>TRBV24-1|TRBD1|TRBJ1-5|few
CASGGQGDNQPQHF
TGTGCCTCCGGGGGACAGGGGGACAATCAGCCCCAGCATTTT
>TRBV25-1|-|TRBJ2-2|-
CASTDMDSGELFF
TGTGCCAGCACCGACATGGACAGCGGGGAGCTGTTTTTT
>TRBV20-1|TRBD2|TRBJ2-7|-
CSAASPTSGSRSYEQYF
TGCAGTGCTGCAAGCCCAACTAGCGGGAGTCGTTCCTACGAGCAGTACTTC
>TRBV20-1|-|TRBJ2-7|many
CSASPLTDYEQYF
TGCAGTGCTAGTCCCTTGACCGACTACGAGCAGTACTTC
>TRBV9|-|TRBJ1-6|-
CASSQYVGNSPLHF
TGTGCCAGCAGCCAATACGTAGGGAATTCACCCCTCCACTTT
>TRBV7-2|-|TRBJ1-1|-
CASSQEGLPGAEAFF
TGCGCCAGCAGCCAAGAAGGACTGCCTGGGGCTGAAGCTTTCTTT
>TRBV2|TRBD1|TRBJ2-5|-
CASRSQGARETQYF
TGTGCCAGCAGATCCCAGGGGGCTCGGGAGACCCAGTACTTC
>TRBV11-2|-|TRBJ1-1|few
CASSPKDSSGAFF
TGTGCCAGCAGCCCAAAGGATAGTAGTGGAGCTTTCTTT
>TRBV24-1|TRBD1|TRBJ1-5|few
CASNFNYRGQPQHF
TGTGCCAGCAACTTCAACTACAGGGGCCAGCCCCAGCATTTT
>TRBV7-8|-|TRBJ1-1|few
CASSPQGGGYTEAFF
TGTGCCAGCAGCCCCCAGGGCGGGGGTTACACTGAAGCTTTCTTT
>TRBV9|-|TRBJ1-5|-
CASSADGTNQPQHF
TGTGCCAGCAGCGCGGACGGTACTAATCAGCCCCAGCATTTT
>TRBV6-5|TRBD1|TRBJ2-7|-
CASAEGFAGGSSYEQYF
TGTGCCAGCGCCGAGGGATTCGCAGGGGGAAGCTCCTACGAGCAGTACTTC
>TRBV7-9|-|TRBJ1-6|many
CASSSRGPGDSPLHF
TGTGCCAGCAGCTCTAGAGGGCCGGGGGATTCACCCCTCCACTTT
>TRBV6-5|-|TRBJ2-5|few
CASSWYLRQETQYF
TGTGCCAGCAGCTGGTACTTACGTCAAGAGACCCAGTACTTC
>TRBV10-3|TRBD1|TRBJ1-2|-
CAISASTYRDRGYGYTF
TGTGCCATCAGTGCCAGCACCTACCGGGACAGGGGCTATGGCTACACCTTC
>TRBV12-3/TRBV12-4|-|TRBJ2-2|-
CASSSYANTGELFF
TGTGCCAGCAGTTCATACGCGAACACCGGGGAGCTGTTTTTT
>TRBV6-2/TRBV6-3|-|TRBJ1-2|-
CASSRGTEDGYTF
TGTGCCAGCAGTCGTGGGACGGAGGATGGCTACACCTTC
>TRBV7-9|-|TRBJ1-1|few
CASSLALGWNEAFF
TGTGCCAGCAGCTTAGCTTTAGGGTGGAATGAAGCTTTCTTT
>TRBV2|-|TRBJ2-7|-
CASTHRGRDNLYEQYF
TGTGCCAGCACTCATCGGGGCCGGGACAACCTATACGAGCAGTACTTC
>TRBV25-1|-|TRBJ2-5|-
CASRKSQETQYF
TGTGCCAGCAGAAAGTCCCAAGAGACCCAGTACTTC
>TRBV10-3|-|TRBJ2-2|-
CAISEARDRRSGELFF
TGTGCCATCAGTGAAGCAAGGGACCGGAGGTCCGGGGAGCTGTTTTTT
>TRBV28|-|TRBJ1-1|-
CASSRQPMNTEAFF
TGTGCCAGCAGCCGACAACCGATGAACACTGAAGCTTTCTTT
>TRBV10-2|-|TRBJ2-7|-
CASSYAGDIDEQYF
TGTGCCAGCAGTTATGCAGGGGACATCGACGAGCAGTACTTC
>TRBV6-6|-|TRBJ2-7|few
CASSEVTEQYF
TGTGCCAGCAGTGAAGTCACCGAGCAGTACTTC
>TRBV2|-|TRBJ1-1|-
CASSEGLRDFF
TGTGCCAGCAGTGAGGGACTAAGGGATTTCTTT
>TRBV14|-|TRBJ1-2|-
CASSQDGRAPGYTF
TGTGCCAGCAGCCAAGATGGCAGGGCTCCGGGCTACACCTTC
>TRBV27|TRBD1|TRBJ1-2|-
CASSSPGTGFGYTF
TGTGCCAGCAGTTCCCCCGGGACAGGGTTCGGCTACACCTTC
>TRBV11-1|-|TRBJ1-1|-
CASSHTLNRGSIDTEAFF
TGTGCCAGCAGCCACACCCTTAACCGGGGTAGTATTGATACTGAAGCTTTCTTT
>TRBV12-3/TRBV12-4|-|TRBJ2-6|many
CASSLNGANVLTF
TGTGCCAGCAGCCTAAATGGGGCCAACGTCCTGACTTTC
>TRBV6-6|-|TRBJ1-1|few
CASEMMAEAFF
TGTGCCAGCGAGATGATGGCTGAAGCTTTCTTT
>TRBV2|-|TRBJ1-5|-
CAPPGRSNQPQHF
TGTGCTCCCCCGGGCAGGAGCAATCAGCCCCAGCATTTT
>TRBV7-9|-|TRBJ1-4|many
CASSLAGSGGVWHEKLFF
TGTGCCAGCAGCTTAGCTGGGTCGGGGGGCGTATGGCATGAAAAACTGTTTTTT
>TRBV20-1|-|TRBJ1-3|few
CSARDNRVSGNTIYF
TGCAGTGCTAGAGATAACAGGGTCTCTGGAAACACCATATATTTT
>TRBV9|-|TRBJ1-6|-
CASRPTPSGSPLHF
TGTGCCAGCAGACCGACCCCTTCTGGATCACCCCTCCACTTT
>TRBV7-2|-|TRBJ1-2|-
CASTRGGQDYGYTF
TGTGCCAGCACCAGAGGGGGGCAGGACTATGGCTACACCTTC
>TRBV12-3/TRBV12-4|TRBD1|TRBJ1-3|few
CASSLGTGGYYF
TGTGCCAGCAGTTTAGGGACAGGGGGCTACTATTTT
>TRBV25-1|TRBD1|TRBJ1-4|many
CASRGGGQATNEKLFF
TGTGCCAGCAGAGGGGGCGGGCAAGCAACTAATGAAAAACTGTTTTTT